Below are 19 T cell receptor beta chains sequenced from a single sample in a study of T cells in narcolepsy. TCRdb's table, derived via immunoSEQ multiplex PCR, lists solely in-frame clones and lacks some. The sample lists 35,000 to 40,000 clones; about 85% were seen once. Sequencing was carried out using CD45RA- memory CD4+ T cells from PBMCs. These receptors came from a human donor with narcolepsy.

V is TRBV19 and J is TRBJ1-5; TRBD1 is a possible D gene (5 bases). CDR3 length: 14 amino acids. The germline gives CDR1 LNHDA, CDR2 SQIVND (reference sequence). Trimming shortened V by 8 bases and J by 1 base, and 12 bases separated the two germline ends. The CDR3 DNA reads as TGTGCCAGTCGCCGGAGGGGAAGCAATCAGCCCCAGCATTTT. It translates to CASRRRGSNQPQHF. Complete variable domain (other parts from reference TRBV19 and TRBJ1-5): DGGITQSPKYLFRKEGQNVTLSCEQNLNHDAMYWYRQDPGQGLRLIYYSQIVNDFQKGDIAEGYSVSREKKESFPLTVTSAQKNPTAFYLCASRRRGSNQPQHFGDGTRLSIL.

This clone appeared a single time. This rearrangement joins TRBV6-1 to TRBJ1-2; D unresolved. The germline V gene has CDR1 MNHNS and CDR2 SASEGT. The germline V and J ends were trimmed by 4 bases and 0 bases, with 6 bases remaining between them. CDR3 length: 13 residues. CDR3 sequence reads: CASSAKSNYGYTF. The CDR3 DNA sequence: TGTGCCAGCAGTGCCAAATCTAACTATGGCTACACCTTC.

Here the CDR3 DNA reads TGTGCCAGCAGTCCTTGGGAGACCCAGTACTTC. It encodes CASSPWETQYF. The chain has TRBV2 and TRBJ2-5; no definite D call. The CDR3 has 11 amino acids. Deletions cut 5 bases from V and 5 bases from J, with 6 bases between. Germline V gene data show CDR1 as SNHLY and CDR2 as FYNNEI.

The V and J genes are TRBV5-6 and TRBJ2-7; D perhaps matches TRBD1 (6 bases). V was cut by 4 bases and J by 0 bases, with 14 bases left in between. Germline CDR1 SGHDT, CDR2 YYEEEE. The CDR3 runs to 15 residues. This CDR3 is CASSQNRAPSYEQYF. The CDR3 bases are TGTGCCAGCAGCCAAAACAGGGCACCCTCCTACGAGCAGTACTTC. The whole variable domain, filled in from reference TRBV5-6 and TRBJ2-7, reads DAGVTQSPTHLIKTRGQQVTLRCSPKSGHDTVSWYQQALGQGPQFIFQYYEEEERQRGNFPDRFSGHQFPNYSSELNVNALLLGDSALYLCASSQNRAPSYEQYFGPGTRLTVT.

This sequence joins TRBV18 and TRBJ2-5; D ambiguous. The CDR3 is 14 residues long. Trimming removed 3 bases at V and 3 bases at J, with 11 bases between. The germline V gene has CDR1 KGHSH and CDR2 LQKENI. The CDR3 DNA is TGTGCCAGCTCACCTGGGCAGATCAAAGAGACCCAGTACTTC. It specifies CASSPGQIKETQYF.

This clone has just one count. The CDR3: CASSFSATRPQHF. CDR3 in DNA: TGTGCCAGCAGCTTCTCGGCGACTCGGCCCCAGCATTTT. This chain connects TRBV7-2 to TRBJ1-5; D is unresolved. This CDR3 contains 13 residues. Trimming took off 3 bases at V and 9 bases at J, with 12 bases between the two ends. Germline loops: CDR1 SGHTA, CDR2 FQGNSA.

The rearrangement uses TRBV25-1 and TRBJ1-2, with 9 bases lining up with TRBD1. The CDR3 runs to 18 residues. Germline CDR1 reads MGHDK; CDR2 reads SYGVNS. Trimming at V came to 5 bases and at J to 6 bases, leaving 19 bases not matched to a gene. The CDR3 sequence is CASSPPTGGTGMFDGYTF. The CDR3 nucleotides are TGTGCCAGCAGTCCACCAACGGGGGGGACAGGGATGTTCGATGGCTACACCTTC.

The V gene is TRBV18, the J gene TRBJ2-7; weak D call: TRBD1 (5 bases). The V end was cut by 2 bases, the J end by 4 bases, with 9 bases between. The CDR3 length is 13 residues. Germline V CDR1 and CDR2: KGHSH, LQKENI. CDR3 coding DNA: TGTGCCAGCTCACCAGTCAGGGAATACGAGCAGTACTTC. Encoded protein: CASSPVREYEQYF. The entire variable domain, with the rest obtained from reference TRBV18 and TRBJ2-7, is as follows: NAGVMQNPRHLVRRRGQEARLRCSPMKGHSHVYWYRQLPEEGLKFMVYLQKENIIDESGMPKERFSAEFPKEGPSILRIQQVVRGDSAAYFCASSPVREYEQYFGPGTRLTVT.

This chain uses TRBV9 with TRBJ1-2; no firm D call. Germline V gene data show CDR1 as SGDLS and CDR2 as YYNGEE. The CDR3 loop spans 14 amino acids. V was clipped by 5 bases and J by 4 bases, with 15 bases between them. Here the CDR3 DNA reads TGTGCCAGCAGGGACGTCGGGCTAACCTATGGCTACACCTTC. This encodes CASRDVGLTYGYTF.

The chain has TRBV2 and TRBJ2-5, with 13 bases aligning to TRBD2. With 7 bases clipped from V and 5 bases from J, the junction kept 7 bases outside the gene matches. The CDR3 has 15 residues. From germline, CDR1 is SNHLY and CDR2 FYNNEI. CDR3 sequence: CASTWTSGGPETQYF. The DNA for the CDR3 is TGTGCCAGCACTTGGACTAGCGGGGGCCCCGAGACCCAGTACTTC.

The V call is TRBV7-3, the J call TRBJ1-6; the D gene is possibly TRBD1 (5 bases). Germline assignment: CDR1 SGHTA and CDR2 FQGTGA. This CDR3 region has 16 residues. The V and J ends lost 2 bases and 5 bases respectively, with 13 bases between them. As DNA, the CDR3 is TGTGCCAGCAGCTTACTCGGGACGGCAAATAATTCACCCCTCCACTTT. It yields the protein CASSLLGTANNSPLHF.

The rearrangement uses TRBV7-7 and TRBJ2-1; 11 positions agree with TRBD1. The CDR3 sequence is 15 residues long. Germline CDR1 is SSHAT and CDR2 is FNYEAQ (reference sequence). V lost 5 bases, J lost 6 bases, and 6 bases stayed unmatched. DNA of the CDR3: TGTGCCAGCAGCGACGGACAGGGGGCGTTCAATGAGCAGTTCTTC. Translation gives CASSDGQGAFNEQFF.

V usage is TRBV15 and J usage is TRBJ2-3; D gene uncertain. Germline CDR1 reads LNHNV; CDR2 reads YYDKDF (reference sequence). V lost 0 bases to trimming and J lost 4 bases, with 5 bases between them. This CDR3 is built from 13 residues. The CDR3 bases are TGTGCCACCAGCAGAGAATTTGCAGATACGCAGTATTTT. The encoded protein is CATSREFADTQYF.

The rearrangement links TRBV12-5 to TRBJ2-2, with 7 bases aligning to TRBD1. Germline assignment: CDR1 LGHNT and CDR2 FRNRAP. CDR3 length equals 16 residues. J lost 0 bases, V lost 4 bases, and 5 bases had no gene match. In nucleotides, the CDR3 is TGTGCTAGTGGTTGGACGGGACAGTCGAACACCGGGGAGCTGTTTTTT. It yields the protein CASGWTGQSNTGELFF.

V gene TRBV2 combines with J gene TRBJ2-7; D remains ambiguous. Trimming stripped 1 base from V and 6 bases from J, with 16 bases between. This CDR3 is built from 15 residues. CDR1 and CDR2 from the germline V gene are SNHLY and FYNNEI. CDR3 residues: CASSEGHFLTSEQYF. CDR3 coding DNA: TGTGCCAGCAGTGAAGGGCATTTCCTGACTTCCGAGCAGTACTTC.

The V and J genes are TRBV4-1 and TRBJ1-5; TRBD1 aligns across 8 bases. In germline, CDR1 is MGHRA, CDR2 YSYEKL. The CDR3 has 16 residues. The V segment lost 1 base and the J segment 2 bases; nucleotides outside the gene matches: 4. The CDR3 region is CASSQAQGVGNQPQHF. The CDR3 bases are TGCGCCAGCAGCCAAGCACAGGGGGTAGGCAATCAGCCCCAGCATTTT.

J is TRBJ1-1 and V is TRBV7-2; 10 nucleotides agree with TRBD1. V gave up 3 bases and J gave up 11 bases; unmatched junction bases: 9. There are 14 residues in the CDR3. Germline V CDR1 and CDR2: SGHTA, FQGNSA. This chain's CDR3 is CASSFGTGEKGAFF. The CDR3 nucleotides are TGTGCCAGCAGCTTTGGGACAGGGGAAAAGGGGGCTTTCTTT.

This chain connects TRBV7-8 to TRBJ2-1; either TRBD1 or TRBD2 may supply D (5 bases each). The CDR3 has 14 amino acids. V was trimmed by 5 bases and J by 5 bases, leaving 13 bases between them. CDR1 and CDR2 (germline): SGHVS, FQNEAQ. This CDR3 reads CASSARDLHNEQFF. DNA of the CDR3: TGTGCCAGCAGCGCTCGGGACCTCCACAATGAGCAGTTCTTC.

In its sample, this clone was seen a few times. V is TRBV28 and J is TRBJ2-5; 8 nucleotides line up with TRBD2. V was clipped by 2 bases and J by 5 bases; unmatched bases: 7. This CDR3 spans 15 amino acids. Germline V gives CDR1 MDHEN, CDR2 SYDVKM. The CDR3, as DNA: TGTGCCAGCAGTTTACGGGGGGGGCAGCGGGAGACCCAGTACTTC. It translates to CASSLRGGQRETQYF.